This TCR beta chain stems from a study of T cell changes during pregnancy in multiple sclerosis (dated by TCRdb to between 2018 and 2020). Notes on the research overall: In women with multiple sclerosis, the researchers looked at how the T cell repertoire shifted as pregnancy progressed.

The library was made by the immunoSEQ multiplex PCR assay. The table comes from immuneACCESS by way of TCRdb, which keeps in-frame sequences with V and J called. Part of the clones is missing from these tables; in studies checked, under half for an unresolved V gene and the rest for unknown reasons. A total of 55,000 to 85,000 clones appear in this sample, roughly 91% of them only once. Clones ranked in the top ten supply 0.29% of the sample. The germline V gene specifies MNHNS as CDR1 and SASEGT as CDR2. The junction carries 15 bases between V and J, which are trimmed by 8 bases and 2 bases respectively. From the cysteine through the phenylalanine, the CDR3 covers 14 amino acids. Solely the CDR3 DNA is kept, with 42 bases framed from the first base. The sample holds one count of this clone. Which antigen it targets is not known. Base qualities are not at hand, and no much larger clone is one base apart.

Recombination connected TRBV6-1 to TRBJ2-5; a weak D assignment points to TRBD1 (6 bases agree). The starting material was CD4+ T cells from peripheral blood mononuclear cells, obtained after pregnancy. This receptor was taken from a female donor with multiple sclerosis, enrolled in a pregnancy study. For the CDR3, the sequence is CASSFTGQQETQYF. The nucleotides are TGTGCCAGCTCTTTTACCGGACAGCAAGAGACCCAGTACTTC.